This T cell receptor (beta chain) was sequenced in a study of patients and donors after allogeneic stem cell transplantation (dated by TCRdb to the early 2020s). The CDR3 goes from the cysteine to the phenylalanine over 15 residues. This entry keeps only the CDR3 DNA: 45 bases, framed from base 1. A distance of 16 bases separates the germline ends of V and J, which lose 3 bases and 2 bases respectively. As encoded in the germline V gene (reference sequence), CDR1 is DFQATT while CDR2 is SNEGSKA. The receptor library was made with RT-PCR. Data came from a NextSeq 550. Using fastp at Q25 and MiXCR, TCRdb reprocessed the public reads and kept productive beta chains. Rows are combined by CDR3 protein, so each entry shows the most common genes and DNA. The sample contains about a million distinct CDR3 sequences, about a sixth of them found a single time. The top ten clonotypes cover around 5.5% of the sample.

There are a few counts of this clonotype. Its cognate antigen has yet to be identified. Base qualities are missing; no much larger clone stands one base away. The chain uses TRBV20-1 and TRBJ1-2; the D gene is not confidently resolved. The clonotype originates from a human donor who was either an allogeneic HSCT recipient or a stem cell or donor lymphocyte infusion donor (not recorded which). It is not recorded whose cells these are; they may come from a transplant donor. The sequencing input was blood, either unsorted or a sorted T cell fraction (not recorded which). Read as DNA, the sequence is TGCAGTGCTAGTATTATGTTGGGTGCCAACTATGGCTACACCTTC. Its protein reads: CSASIMLGANYGYTF.